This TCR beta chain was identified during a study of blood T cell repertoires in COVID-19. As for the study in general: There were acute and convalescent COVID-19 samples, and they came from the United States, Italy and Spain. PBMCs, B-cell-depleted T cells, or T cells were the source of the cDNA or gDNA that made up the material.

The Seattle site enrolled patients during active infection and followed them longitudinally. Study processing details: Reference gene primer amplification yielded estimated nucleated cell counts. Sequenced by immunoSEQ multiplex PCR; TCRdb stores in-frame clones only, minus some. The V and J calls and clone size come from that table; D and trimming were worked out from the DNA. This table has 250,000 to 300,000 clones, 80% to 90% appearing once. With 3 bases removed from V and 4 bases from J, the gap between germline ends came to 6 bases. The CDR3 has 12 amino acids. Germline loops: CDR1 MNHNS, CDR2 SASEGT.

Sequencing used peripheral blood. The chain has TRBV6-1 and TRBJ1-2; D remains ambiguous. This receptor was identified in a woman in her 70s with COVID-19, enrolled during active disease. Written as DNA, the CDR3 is TGTGCCAGCAGTGATCCTCTCTATGGCTACACCTTC. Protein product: CASSDPLYGYTF.